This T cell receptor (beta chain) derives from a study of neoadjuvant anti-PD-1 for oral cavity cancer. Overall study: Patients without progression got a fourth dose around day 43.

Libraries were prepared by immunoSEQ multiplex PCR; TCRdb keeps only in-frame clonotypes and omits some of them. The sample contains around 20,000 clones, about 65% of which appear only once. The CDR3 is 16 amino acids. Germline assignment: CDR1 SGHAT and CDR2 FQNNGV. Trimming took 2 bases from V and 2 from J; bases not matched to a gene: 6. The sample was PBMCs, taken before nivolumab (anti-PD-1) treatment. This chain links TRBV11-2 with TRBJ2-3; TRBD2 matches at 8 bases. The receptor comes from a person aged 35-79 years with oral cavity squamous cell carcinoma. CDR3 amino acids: CASSLILAETTDTQYF. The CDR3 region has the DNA TGTGCCAGCAGCTTAATACTAGCGGAGACCACAGATACGCAGTATTTT.